The next 10 T cell receptor beta chains were all read from a single sample in a study of CD8+CD57+ T cells in acquired aplastic anemia. The sequenced patients had an expansion of CD8+CD57+ cells seen by flow cytometry. Profiles of TCR beta VDJ and CDR3 were generated from a genomic DNA template. TCRdb passed the reads through MiXCR, listing each CDR3 protein once. The data contain 250,000 to 300,000 distinct CDR3 sequences, roughly 53% of them singletons. The material sequenced was sorted CD4+, CD8+, or CD8+CD57+ T cells (not recorded which) from PBMCs. The origin of the receptors is a human donor with aplastic anemia.

This chain joins TRBV15 and TRBJ1-1, with D maybe TRBD1 (5 bases). Deletions cut 5 bases from V and 1 base from J, with 20 bases between. The CDR3 is 17 residues long. Germline-derived CDR1 and CDR2 are LNHNV and YYDKDF (reference sequence). CDR3 DNA: TGTGCCACCAGCGGACCGGGACTAGCGGGCCCGAACACTGAAGCTTTCTTT. Translation: CATSGPGLAGPNTEAFF.

The chain carries TRBV7-8 and TRBJ1-2; D is unclear. V lost 4 bases to trimming and J lost 8 bases, with 11 bases between them. Per germline, CDR1 SGHVS and CDR2 FQNEAQ. The CDR3 is 12 amino acids. The CDR3: CASSYGLRGYTF. The CDR3 DNA sequence: TGTGCCAGCAGCTACGGTTTACGGGGCTACACCTTC.

The chain links TRBV7-8 to TRBJ2-1; 8 nucleotides agree with TRBD2. Germline CDR1 is SGHVS and CDR2 is FQNEAQ. This CDR3 region has 18 residues. Trimming at V came to 1 base and at J to 0 bases, leaving 8 bases not matched to a gene. CDR3 amino acids: CASSLGGSGASSYNEQFF. CDR3 nucleotide sequence: TGTGCCAGCAGCTTAGGAGGTAGCGGGGCGAGCTCCTACAATGAGCAGTTCTTC.

DNA for the CDR3: TGTGCCAGCAGCACCTACAGGGGCTACACCTTC. Amino acids: CASSTYRGYTF. This chain joins TRBV9 and TRBJ1-2; possibly TRBD1 for D (5 bases). The CDR3 is made up of 11 amino acids. V was trimmed by 4 bases and J by 8 bases, leaving 9 bases between them. The germline V gene has CDR1 SGDLS and CDR2 YYNGEE.

This chain links TRBV7-9 with TRBJ2-5; 10 bases agree with TRBD1. The germline gives CDR1 SEHNR, CDR2 FQNEAQ (reference sequence). With V trimmed by 5 bases and J by 1 base, 7 bases remained unmatched. The CDR3 is 16 amino acids. The CDR3 protein is CASSKGDRGLQETQYF. As DNA, the CDR3 is TGTGCCAGCAGCAAGGGGGACAGGGGACTCCAAGAGACCCAGTACTTC.

The chain has TRBV5-1 and TRBJ2-1, with a tentative D call TRBD1 (5 bases). V gave up 1 base and J gave up 1 base, with 9 bases separating them. This CDR3 spans 15 amino acids. Germline V gene sequence: CDR1 SGHRS, CDR2 YFSETQ. The CDR3 is CASSLTQGSYNEQFF. In nucleotides, the CDR3 is TGCGCCAGCAGCTTGACGCAGGGATCCTACAATGAGCAGTTCTTC.

The chain has TRBV19 and TRBJ1-5; no firm D call. Per the germline V gene, CDR1 is LNHDA and CDR2 is SQIVND (reference sequence). V gave up 8 bases and J gave up 5 bases, with 7 bases separating them. The CDR3 totals 11 residues. The CDR3 region is CASLRYQPQHF. The CDR3 DNA is TGTGCCAGTCTGAGGTATCAGCCCCAGCATTTT.

The CDR3 coding sequence is TGTGCCAGCAGCTCAACGTCGGCGAACACTGAAGCTTTCTTT. This translates into CASSSTSANTEAFF. V usage is TRBV7-8 and J usage is TRBJ1-1; D not resolved. Germline CDR1 reads SGHVS; CDR2 reads FQNEAQ. The CDR3 totals 14 residues. V was pared by 4 bases and J by 1 base, with 10 bases between.

Worth noting for this clonotype: The conserved closing phenylalanine or tryptophan is absent in this CDR3, likely reflecting a read error. The CDR3 is CASSPRARAGGYEQYS. The CDR3 DNA reads TGTGCCAGCAGCCCCCGGGCCAGGGCAGGAGGCTACGAGCAGTACTCC. The chain uses TRBV7-8 and TRBJ2-7; D possibly uses TRBD1 or TRBD2 (5 bases each). CDR3 length equals 16 residues. Trimming took off 5 bases at V and 3 bases at J, with 20 bases between the two ends. Germline V gives CDR1 SGHVS, CDR2 FQNEAQ.

This rearrangement joins TRBV5-1 to TRBJ2-2, with 9 bases matching TRBD1. The germline V gene encodes CDR1 SGHRS and CDR2 YFSETQ. CDR3 length: 19 amino acids. J gave up 2 bases and V 1 base, and 12 bases lay outside the gene matches. The DNA for the CDR3 is TGCGCCAGCAGCTTGTTCTCATCCGGGACAGGGCCAAACACCGGGGAGCTGTTTTTT. Protein product: CASSLFSSGTGPNTGELFF.